This T cell receptor (beta chain) came from a study of cytomegalovirus exposure and HLA in healthy donors. Study findings and constraints: Later analysis placed DRB1 highest and HLA-C lowest in TCR association rates, which differed by HLA locus. Most observed TCR sequences were rare, whereas some public TCRs were detected in many donors. Compared with the roughly 700-donor mean, an Asian-associated ancestry cluster reportedly had fewer N-insertions, according to a later analysis.

The CDR3 has 13 residues. CDR1 MNHEY and CDR2 SVGAGI come from the germline V gene. To note about this clone: What it binds is unknown.

The PCR used 60 Vbeta and 13 Jbeta primers. TCRdb's copy holds only in-frame clones and misses some; the assay was immunoSEQ multiplex PCR. The table includes 75,000 to 100,000 clones, over 75% detected once. The chain is built from TRBV6-5 and TRBJ2-5, with D hard to call. The J call could be wrong; TRBJ2-7 is a better fit for the DNA end. Sequenced material: PBMCs. This TCR derives from a middle-aged man in good health and CMV-seronegative. The CDR3, as DNA: TGTGCCAGCAGTTATTCAGGCACCTACGAGCAGTACTTC. Amino acid sequence: CASSYSGTYEQYF.